A single sample is the source of the 7 T cell receptor beta chains below, sequenced in a study of neoadjuvant nivolumab and ipilimumab in lung cancer (dated by TCRdb to 2020 to 2021). The library was made by the immunoSEQ multiplex PCR assay. TCRdb re-hosts the immuneACCESS table, in-frame sequences only. Its copies lack some clones; in the studies checked, an unresolved V gene accounts for under half of them, and the cause for the rest is not known. The sample has over 25,000 clones on record, about 92% of them singletons. The ten largest clones represent roughly 2% of the sample. The time point label, as the study defines it: at surgical resection after neoadjuvant nivolumab +/- ipilimumab. The sequencing here drew on peripheral blood, taken after neoadjuvant nivolumab, alone or with ipilimumab, at or shortly before surgery. All receptors come from an adult with non-small cell lung cancer.

The V call is TRBV28, the J call TRBJ2-5, with D perhaps being TRBD1 or TRBD2 (6 bases each). Germline CDR1 is MDHEN and CDR2 is SYDVKM. V gave up 7 bases and J gave up 6 bases, with 27 bases separating them. This CDR3 comprises 17 residues. The CDR3 is CASTSSWGREGWKTQYF. DNA of the CDR3: TGTGCCAGCACATCATCCTGGGGGCGGGAAGGGTGGAAGACCCAGTACTTC.

The rearrangement joins TRBV6-5 to TRBJ1-4, with 9 bases aligning to TRBD1. Trimming at V came to 3 bases and at J to 8 bases, leaving 7 bases not matched to a gene. The germline V gene encodes CDR1 MNHEY and CDR2 SVGAGI. This CDR3 comprises 15 residues. In DNA form, the CDR3 reads TGTGCCAGCAGTTATCGGACAGGGACAGGGGAAAAACTGTTTTTT. Translation gives CASSYRTGTGEKLFF.

This chain joins TRBV5-1 and TRBJ2-2; tentatively, D is TRBD1 (6 bases). From germline, CDR1 is SGHRS and CDR2 YFSETQ. CDR3 length: 19 amino acids. V was clipped by 1 base and J by 3 bases, with 22 bases between them. The chain's CDR3 is CASSLWWDTPRGDTGELFF. In DNA form, the CDR3 reads TGCGCCAGCAGCTTGTGGTGGGACACCCCACGAGGGGACACCGGGGAGCTGTTTTTT.

This chain links TRBV7-8 with TRBJ1-5; D unclear. V lost 0 bases and J 3 bases, leaving 12 bases between the germline ends. The CDR3 extends over 16 amino acids. Per germline, CDR1 SGHVS and CDR2 FQNEAQ. For the CDR3, the DNA is TGTGCCAGCAGCTTAGCGGCCACCTGGTCCAATCAGCCCCAGCATTTT. Its protein product is CASSLAATWSNQPQHF.

This chain uses TRBV5-6 with TRBJ1-5; D is possibly TRBD1 (6 bases). The germline V gene encodes CDR1 SGHDT and CDR2 YYEEEE. Trimming pared 0 bases from V and 5 bases from J, leaving 12 bases between. The CDR3 sequence is 15 residues long. The CDR3 coding sequence is TGTGCCAGCAGCTTGGGGGCGACAGGAGATCAGCCCCAGCATTTT. Translated, it gives CASSLGATGDQPQHF.

The V and J genes are TRBV4-1 and TRBJ2-7; D is possibly TRBD1 or TRBD2 (5 bases each). Germline V lookup: CDR1 MGHRA, CDR2 YSYEKL. The germline V and J ends were trimmed by 1 base and 3 bases, with 13 bases remaining between them. The CDR3 spans 15 residues. The DNA for the CDR3 is TGCGCCAGCAGCCAAGCGGATGAGGGGCGCTACGAGCAGTACTTC. It yields the protein CASSQADEGRYEQYF.

V gene TRBV5-1 combines with J gene TRBJ1-2, with D unclear. Germline CDR1 SGHRS, CDR2 YFSETQ. Deletions cut 4 bases from V and 6 bases from J, with 16 bases between. The CDR3 has 14 amino acids. The DNA of the CDR3 is TGCGCCAGCAGCCCCTCTTGGCAGACTCATGGCTACACCTTC. It translates to CASSPSWQTHGYTF.